The entry that follows covers one T cell receptor beta chain sequence. Its antigen is not known. From CD4+ cells came CD45RA+ naive and CD45RA-negative memory subsets. The data stem from a study of shared clonotypes between healthy human individuals. The CDR3 totals 15 residues. Looked up from germline, CDR1 is SGHAT and CDR2 is FQNNGV. Trimming removed 1 base from V and 1 base from J, with 10 bases in between. In the authors' methods: Without quality scores, immunoSEQ junctional reads could not be filtered like full-length reads. The method was immunoSEQ multiplex PCR; TCRdb's version includes in-frame clones alone and lacks a portion of them. Clone size and the V and J calls come from that table; the DNA yielded D and trimming. The sample records 2 million to 2.5 million clones, about 94% being singletons. Study-wide points: Estimated clonotype richness was generally higher in naive than memory subsets. Enrolling few donors narrowed the genetic and exposure-history diversity that was represented.

This chain uses TRBV11-2 with TRBJ2-5; maybe TRBD1 (5 bases). The TCR originated in a man younger than 30 in good health. The specimen was naive CD4+ T cells sorted from blood. Subset indicated: CD45RA+ positively selected. The CDR3 bases are TGTGCCAGCAGCTTAGCTCTGGACACCCAAGAGACCCAGTACTTC. Its protein product is CASSLALDTQETQYF.